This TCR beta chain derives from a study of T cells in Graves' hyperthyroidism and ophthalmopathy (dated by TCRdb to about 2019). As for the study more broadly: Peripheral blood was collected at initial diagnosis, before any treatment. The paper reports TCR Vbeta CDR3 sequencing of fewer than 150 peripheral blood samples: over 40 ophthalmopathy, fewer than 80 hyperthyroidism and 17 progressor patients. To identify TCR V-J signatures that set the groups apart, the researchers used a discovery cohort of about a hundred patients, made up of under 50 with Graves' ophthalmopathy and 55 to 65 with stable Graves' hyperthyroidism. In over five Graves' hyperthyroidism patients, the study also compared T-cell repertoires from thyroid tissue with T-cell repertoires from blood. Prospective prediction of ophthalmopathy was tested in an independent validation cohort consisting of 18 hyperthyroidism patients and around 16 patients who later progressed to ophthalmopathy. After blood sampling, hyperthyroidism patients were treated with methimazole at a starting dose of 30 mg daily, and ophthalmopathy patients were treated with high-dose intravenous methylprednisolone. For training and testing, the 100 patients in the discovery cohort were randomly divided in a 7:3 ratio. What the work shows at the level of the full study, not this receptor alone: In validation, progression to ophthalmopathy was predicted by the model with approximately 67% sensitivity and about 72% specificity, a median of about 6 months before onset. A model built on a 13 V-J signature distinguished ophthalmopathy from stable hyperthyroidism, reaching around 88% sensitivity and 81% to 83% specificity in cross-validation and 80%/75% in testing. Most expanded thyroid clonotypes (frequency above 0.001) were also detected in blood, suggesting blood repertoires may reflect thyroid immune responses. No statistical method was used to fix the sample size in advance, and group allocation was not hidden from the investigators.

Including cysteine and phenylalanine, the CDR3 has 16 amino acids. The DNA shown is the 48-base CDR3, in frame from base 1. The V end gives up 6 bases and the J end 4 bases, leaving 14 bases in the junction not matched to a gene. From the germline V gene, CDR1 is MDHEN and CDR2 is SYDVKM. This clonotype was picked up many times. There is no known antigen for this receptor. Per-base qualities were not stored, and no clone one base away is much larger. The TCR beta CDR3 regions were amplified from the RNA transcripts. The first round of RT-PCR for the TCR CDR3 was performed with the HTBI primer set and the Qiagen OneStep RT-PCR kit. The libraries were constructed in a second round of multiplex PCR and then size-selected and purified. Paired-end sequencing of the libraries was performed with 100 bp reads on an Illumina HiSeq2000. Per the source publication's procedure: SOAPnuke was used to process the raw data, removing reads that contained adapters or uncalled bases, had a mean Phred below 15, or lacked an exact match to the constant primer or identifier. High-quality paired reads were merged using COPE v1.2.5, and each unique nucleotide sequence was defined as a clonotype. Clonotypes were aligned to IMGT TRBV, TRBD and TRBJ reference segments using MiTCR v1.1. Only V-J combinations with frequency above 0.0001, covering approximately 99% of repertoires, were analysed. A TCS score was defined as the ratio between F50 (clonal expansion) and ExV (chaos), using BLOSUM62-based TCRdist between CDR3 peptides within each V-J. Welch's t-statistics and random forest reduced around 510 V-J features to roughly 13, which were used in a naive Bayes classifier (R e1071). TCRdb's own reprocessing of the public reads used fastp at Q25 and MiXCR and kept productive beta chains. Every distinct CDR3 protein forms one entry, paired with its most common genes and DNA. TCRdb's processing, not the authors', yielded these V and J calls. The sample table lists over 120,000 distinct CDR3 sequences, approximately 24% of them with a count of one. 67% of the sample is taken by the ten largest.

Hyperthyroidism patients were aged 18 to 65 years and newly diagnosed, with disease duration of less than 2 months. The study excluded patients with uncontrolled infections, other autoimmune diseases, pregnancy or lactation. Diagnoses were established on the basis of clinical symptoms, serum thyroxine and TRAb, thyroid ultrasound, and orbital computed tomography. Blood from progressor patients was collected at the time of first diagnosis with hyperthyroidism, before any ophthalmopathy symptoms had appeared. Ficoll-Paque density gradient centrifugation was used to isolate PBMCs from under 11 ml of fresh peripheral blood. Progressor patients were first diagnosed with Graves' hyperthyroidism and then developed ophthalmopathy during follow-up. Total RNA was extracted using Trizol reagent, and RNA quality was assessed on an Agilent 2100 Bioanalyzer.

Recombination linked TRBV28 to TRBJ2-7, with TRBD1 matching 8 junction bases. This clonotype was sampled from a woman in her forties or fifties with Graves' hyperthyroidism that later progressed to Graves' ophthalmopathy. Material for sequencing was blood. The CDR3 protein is CASRTLAGTGSYEQYF. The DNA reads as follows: TGTGCCAGCAGGACCCTGGCCGGGACAGGCTCATACGAGCAGTACTTC.